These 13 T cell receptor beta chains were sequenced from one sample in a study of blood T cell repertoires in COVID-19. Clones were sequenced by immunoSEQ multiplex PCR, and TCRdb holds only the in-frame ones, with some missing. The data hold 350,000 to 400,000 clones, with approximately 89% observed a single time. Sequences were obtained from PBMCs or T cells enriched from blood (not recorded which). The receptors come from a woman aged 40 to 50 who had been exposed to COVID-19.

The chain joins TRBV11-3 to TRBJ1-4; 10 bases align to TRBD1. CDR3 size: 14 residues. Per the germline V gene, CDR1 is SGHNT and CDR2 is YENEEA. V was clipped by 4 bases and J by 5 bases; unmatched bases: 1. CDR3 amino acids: CASSSDRGNEKLFF. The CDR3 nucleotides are TGTGCCAGCAGCTCGGACAGGGGGAATGAAAAACTGTTTTTT.

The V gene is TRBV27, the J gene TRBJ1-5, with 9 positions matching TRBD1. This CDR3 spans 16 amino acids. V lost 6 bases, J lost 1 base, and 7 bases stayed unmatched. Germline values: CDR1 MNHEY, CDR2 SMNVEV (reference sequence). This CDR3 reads CASRRQGGESNQPQHF. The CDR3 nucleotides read TGTGCCAGCAGGAGACAGGGGGGGGAGAGCAATCAGCCCCAGCATTTT.

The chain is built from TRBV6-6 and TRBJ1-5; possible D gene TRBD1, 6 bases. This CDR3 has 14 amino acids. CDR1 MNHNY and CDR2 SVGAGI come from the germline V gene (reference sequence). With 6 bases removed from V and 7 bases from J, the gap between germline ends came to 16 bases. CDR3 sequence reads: CASSLQGDPQPQHF. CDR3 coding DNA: TGTGCCAGCAGCCTACAGGGAGATCCCCAGCCCCAGCATTTT.

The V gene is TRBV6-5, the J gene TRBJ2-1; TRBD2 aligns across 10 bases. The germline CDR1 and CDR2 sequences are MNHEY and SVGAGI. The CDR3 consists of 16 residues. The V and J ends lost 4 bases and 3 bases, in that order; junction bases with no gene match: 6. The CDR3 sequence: CASSSLTSGYYNEQFF. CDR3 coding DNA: TGTGCCAGCAGTTCCCTGACTAGCGGGTACTACAATGAGCAGTTCTTC.

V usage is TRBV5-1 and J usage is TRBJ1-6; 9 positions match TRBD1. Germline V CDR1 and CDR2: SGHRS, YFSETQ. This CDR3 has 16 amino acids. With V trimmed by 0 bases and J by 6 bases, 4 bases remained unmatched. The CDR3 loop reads CASSLEQGAGNSPLHF. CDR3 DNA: TGCGCCAGCAGCTTGGAACAGGGGGCAGGTAATTCACCCCTCCACTTT.

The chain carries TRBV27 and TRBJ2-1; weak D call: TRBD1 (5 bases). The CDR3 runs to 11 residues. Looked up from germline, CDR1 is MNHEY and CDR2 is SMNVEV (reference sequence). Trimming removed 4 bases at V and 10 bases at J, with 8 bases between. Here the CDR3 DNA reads TGTGCCAGCAGTTGGAACAGGGAGCAGTTCTTC. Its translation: CASSWNREQFF.

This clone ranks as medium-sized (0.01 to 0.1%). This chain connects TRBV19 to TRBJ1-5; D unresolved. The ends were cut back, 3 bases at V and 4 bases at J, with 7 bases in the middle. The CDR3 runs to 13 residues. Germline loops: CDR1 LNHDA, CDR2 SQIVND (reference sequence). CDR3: CASSITGNQPQHF. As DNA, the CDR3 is TGTGCCAGTAGTATCACGGGTAATCAGCCCCAGCATTTT. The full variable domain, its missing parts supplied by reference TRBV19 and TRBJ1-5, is DGGITQSPKYLFRKEGQNVTLSCEQNLNHDAMYWYRQDPGQGLRLIYYSQIVNDFQKGDIAEGYSVSREKKESFPLTVTSAQKNPTAFYLCASSITGNQPQHFGDGTRLSIL.

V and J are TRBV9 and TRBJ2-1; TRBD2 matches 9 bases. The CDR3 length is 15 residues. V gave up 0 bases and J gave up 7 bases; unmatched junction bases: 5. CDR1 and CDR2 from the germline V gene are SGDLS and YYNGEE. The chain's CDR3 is CASSVDSGRTNEQFF. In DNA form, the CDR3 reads TGTGCCAGCAGCGTAGACAGCGGGAGGACGAATGAGCAGTTCTTC.

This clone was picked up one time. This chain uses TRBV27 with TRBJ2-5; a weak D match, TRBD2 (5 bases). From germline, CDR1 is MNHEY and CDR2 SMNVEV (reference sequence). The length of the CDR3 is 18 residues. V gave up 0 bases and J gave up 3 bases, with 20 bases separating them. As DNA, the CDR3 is TGTGCCAGCAGTTTATCCCCTAGAATCGGGAAGAAGGAAGAGACCCAGTACTTC. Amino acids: CASSLSPRIGKKEETQYF.

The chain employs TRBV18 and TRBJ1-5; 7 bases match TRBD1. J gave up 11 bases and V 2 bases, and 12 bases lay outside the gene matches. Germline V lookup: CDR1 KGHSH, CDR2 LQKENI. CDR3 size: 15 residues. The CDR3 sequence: CASSPVSTGETSQHF. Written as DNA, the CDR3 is TGTGCCAGCTCACCAGTCTCAACAGGGGAGACGTCCCAGCATTTT.

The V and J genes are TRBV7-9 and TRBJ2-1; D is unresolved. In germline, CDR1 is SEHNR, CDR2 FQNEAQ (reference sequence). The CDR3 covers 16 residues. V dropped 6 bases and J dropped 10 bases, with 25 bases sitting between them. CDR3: CASSNQTWAPIQEQFF. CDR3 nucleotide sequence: TGTGCCAGCAGTAACCAAACATGGGCCCCAATTCAGGAGCAGTTCTTC. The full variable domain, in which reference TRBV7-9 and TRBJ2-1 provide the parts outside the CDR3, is DTGVSQNPRHKITKRGQNVTFRCDPISEHNRLYWYRQTLGQGPEFLTYFQNEAQLEKSRLLSDRFSAERPKGSFSTLEIQRTEQGDSAMYLCASSNQTWAPIQEQFFGPGTRLTVL.

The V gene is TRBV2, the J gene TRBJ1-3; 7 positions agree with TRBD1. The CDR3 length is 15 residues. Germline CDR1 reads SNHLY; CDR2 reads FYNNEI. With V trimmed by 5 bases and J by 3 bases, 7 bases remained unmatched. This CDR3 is CASSYSGTDGNTIYF. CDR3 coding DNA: TGTGCCAGCAGTTACTCCGGGACAGATGGAAACACCATATATTTT.

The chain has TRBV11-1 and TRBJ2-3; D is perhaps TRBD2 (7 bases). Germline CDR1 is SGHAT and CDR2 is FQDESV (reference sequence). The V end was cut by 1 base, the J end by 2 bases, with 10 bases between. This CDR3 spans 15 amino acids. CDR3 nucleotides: TGTGCCAGCAGCTTAGGGGGGGGCCTCACAGATACGCAGTATTTT. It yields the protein CASSLGGGLTDTQYF.